This passage covers 19 T cell receptor beta chains from one sample sequenced in a study of T cells in Graves' hyperthyroidism and ophthalmopathy. Researchers amplified the TCR beta CDR3 regions from RNA transcripts. When the TCR CDR3 underwent first-round RT-PCR, the HTBI primer set was used. TCRdb itself ran the multiplex PCR reads through MiXCR, one entry per CDR3 protein. This table has under 450,000 distinct CDR3 sequences, approximately 14% appearing once. What was sequenced was blood. The receptor set was obtained from a woman aged 18-29 years with Graves' hyperthyroidism.

This clonotype appeared a few times. Being one base from a much bigger clone, this may be a read error. The chain employs TRBV7-3 and TRBJ2-7, with 7 positions matching TRBD2. Germline V CDR1 and CDR2: SGHTA, FQGTGA. CDR3 length equals 13 residues. In DNA form, the CDR3 reads TGTGCCGGCAGCTCGACTTCGGGGGGCGAGCAGTACTTC. The encoded protein is CAGSSTSGGEQYF.

This clonotype was recorded many times. J is TRBJ1-2 and V is TRBV19; 7 nucleotides align to TRBD1. With 6 bases clipped from V and 0 bases from J, the junction kept 10 bases outside the gene matches. This CDR3 is 16 amino acids long. Germline CDR1 and CDR2: LNHDA and SQIVND (reference sequence). This chain's CDR3 is CASRSERDRANYGYTF. DNA for the CDR3: TGTGCCAGTAGGTCAGAGCGGGACAGAGCTAACTATGGCTACACCTTC.

This clonotype was recorded many times. The chain recombines TRBV11-3 with TRBJ1-1; D unclear. CDR1 is SGHNT, CDR2 YENEEA, per germline. The CDR3 is made up of 12 amino acids. The germline V and J ends were trimmed by 5 bases and 4 bases, with 8 bases remaining between them. The CDR3 protein is CASSLYGTEAFF. The CDR3 region has the DNA TGTGCCAGCAGCCTGTATGGCACTGAAGCTTTCTTT.

In its sample, this clonotype was seen many times. V and J are TRBV18 and TRBJ1-4; D ambiguous. V was clipped by 3 bases and J by 0 bases, with 14 bases between them. The CDR3 covers 17 residues. Per germline, CDR1 KGHSH and CDR2 LQKENI. CDR3 sequence (DNA): TGTGCCAGCTCACCGTTCGTAGGACGGTCAACTAATGAAAAACTGTTTTTT. Its translation: CASSPFVGRSTNEKLFF. The full variable domain, its missing parts supplied by reference TRBV18 and TRBJ1-4, is NAGVMQNPRHLVRRRGQEARLRCSPMKGHSHVYWYRQLPEEGLKFMVYLQKENIIDESGMPKERFSAEFPKEGPSILRIQQVVRGDSAAYFCASSPFVGRSTNEKLFFGSGTQLSVL.

This clonotype was counted between two and nine times. V and J are TRBV15 and TRBJ1-2; 7 nucleotides agree with TRBD1. The germline V gene has CDR1 LNHNV and CDR2 YYDKDF (reference sequence). Trimming took 5 bases from V and 5 from J; bases not matched to a gene: 5. CDR3 length: 13 residues. This CDR3 reads CATSLTGDYGYTF. CDR3 nucleotides: TGTGCCACCAGCTTAACAGGGGATTATGGCTACACCTTC.

This clonotype has ten or more counts. This rearrangement joins TRBV19 to TRBJ1-1; D call uncertain. CDR3 length equals 14 residues. V lost 3 bases, J lost 0 bases, and 8 bases lay in between. CDR1 and CDR2 from the germline V gene are LNHDA and SQIVND (reference sequence). CDR3 sequence: CASSIGRLNTEAFF. The DNA of the CDR3 is TGTGCCAGTAGTATCGGCAGACTGAACACTGAAGCTTTCTTT.

Many counts were recorded for this clonotype. This chain uses TRBV6-1 with TRBJ2-7; weak D call: TRBD2 (6 bases). The CDR3 sequence is 14 residues long. CDR1 and CDR2 (germline): MNHNS, SASEGT. Trimming took 5 bases from V and 3 from J, leaving 14 bases between them. The chain's CDR3 is CASSPFSGLYEQYF. The CDR3 DNA follows: TGTGCCAGCAGTCCCTTTTCGGGACTCTACGAGCAGTACTTC.

This clonotype was seen repeatedly, ten times or more. The CDR3 DNA is TGTGCCAGCAGCTCGCCAGGGGGCTCCTACGAGCAGTACTTC. Translation: CASSSPGGSYEQYF. The V call is TRBV7-9, the J call TRBJ2-7; 7 bases are a match to TRBD1. This CDR3 has 14 residues. Germline CDR1 SEHNR, CDR2 FQNEAQ (reference sequence). V was clipped by 4 bases and J by 0 bases; unmatched bases: 3.

The sample holds a few counts of this clonotype. The chain employs TRBV19 and TRBJ2-1, with D perhaps matching TRBD1 (5 bases). The germline V gene has CDR1 LNHDA and CDR2 SQIVND (reference sequence). Trimming shortened V by 4 bases and J by 7 bases, and 11 bases separated the two germline ends. This CDR3 region has 13 residues. The CDR3 DNA is TGTGCCAGTAGTAGGGGCGATTGGAATGAGCAGTTCTTC. Residues: CASSRGDWNEQFF.

This clonotype was seen ten or more times. The J gene is TRBJ2-3, the V gene TRBV24-1; 12 bases fit TRBD1. V lost 7 bases and J lost 2; bases outside the gene matches: 0. The CDR3 totals 14 residues. Germline V gene sequence: CDR1 KGHDR, CDR2 SFDVKD. CDR3 sequence (DNA): TGTGCCACCAGGGGACAGGGGGCCACAGATACGCAGTATTTT. It is translated as CATRGQGATDTQYF.

The table lists this clonotype with a few counts. The chain employs TRBV12-5 and TRBJ2-3; D not resolved. The germline gives CDR1 LGHNT, CDR2 FRNRAP. The CDR3 totals 14 residues. Trimming removed 4 bases at V and 6 bases at J, with 14 bases between. The CDR3 DNA reads as TGTGCTAGTGGTTCATGGACCGCGAGGGATACGCAGTATTTT. It yields the protein CASGSWTARDTQYF.

In its sample, this clonotype was seen many times. The chain is built from TRBV15 and TRBJ2-3, with TRBD1 as a possible D gene (6 bases). Germline V gives CDR1 LNHNV, CDR2 YYDKDF (reference sequence). This CDR3 region has 18 residues. Trimming cost V 3 bases and J 5 bases, with 24 bases left between them. The DNA for the CDR3 is TGTGCCACCAGCAGTCGGGCTGGACAGCATAAGTCTTTAGATACGCAGTATTTT. It codes for CATSSRAGQHKSLDTQYF.

In regard to this clonotype: A much larger clone lies one base from this, so it may be a read error. This chain joins TRBV30 and TRBJ2-7, with D perhaps TRBD2 (7 bases). The CDR3 covers 12 residues. The V gene's germline CDR1 is GTSNPN and CDR2 SVGIG (reference sequence). V was pared by 8 bases and J by 6 bases, with 17 bases between. The DNA of the CDR3 is TGTGCCGCTACGGGGGGCCCCCCCGAGCAGTACTTC. Its protein product is CAATGGPPEQYF. Full variable domain (outside the CDR3, taken from reference TRBV30 and TRBJ2-7): SQTIHQWPATLVQPVGSPLSLECTVEGTSNPNLYWYRQAAGRGLQLLFYSVGIGQISSEVPQNLSASRPQDRQFILSSKKLLLSDSGFYLCAATGGPPEQYFGPGTRLTVT.

The chain recombines TRBV29-1 with TRBJ2-5, with unresolved D. Trimming pared 0 bases from V and 2 bases from J, leaving 7 bases between. CDR1 and CDR2 from the germline V gene are SQVTM and ANQGSEA. The CDR3 runs to 13 residues. The CDR3, as DNA: TGCAGCGTTGAAGATGACGGGCAAGAGACCCAGTACTTC. Its translation is CSVEDDGQETQYF.

This clonotype was counted once. The chain links TRBV20-1 to TRBJ2-5; D perhaps matches TRBD2 (6 bases). Trimming shortened V by 1 base and J by 13 bases, and 16 bases separated the two germline ends. The CDR3 runs to 12 residues. The V gene's germline CDR1 is DFQATT and CDR2 SNEGSKA (reference sequence). CDR3 residues: CSARVLPGLSYF. CDR3 sequence (DNA): TGCAGTGCTAGAGTCCTTCCGGGACTCTCGTACTTC.

The sample holds many counts of this clonotype. V usage is TRBV7-3 and J usage is TRBJ1-2; TRBD1 matches at 8 bases. The junction had 7 bases not matched to a gene; V was cut back by 6 bases and J by 4 bases. The CDR3 runs to 14 residues. Germline V gene lookup returns CDR1 SGHTA and CDR2 FQGTGA. Here the CDR3 reads CASSSGGSAYGYTF. CDR3 bases: TGTGCCAGCAGTTCAGGGGGCTCTGCCTATGGCTACACCTTC.

This clonotype was seen many times. The rearrangement joins TRBV2 to TRBJ2-2; tentative D call: TRBD2 (5 bases). Trimming shortened V by 4 bases and J by 0 bases, and 12 bases separated the two germline ends. Germline assignment: CDR1 SNHLY and CDR2 FYNNEI. The CDR3 covers 16 residues. The CDR3 loop reads CASSGTRPSNTGELFF. The CDR3 region has the DNA TGTGCCAGCAGTGGCACTAGGCCTTCGAACACCGGGGAGCTGTTTTTT.

This clonotype has a count of ten or more. This rearrangement joins TRBV12-3 or TRBV12-4 to TRBJ2-7; D is unclear. V gave up 6 bases and J gave up 3 bases, with 9 bases separating them. This CDR3 has 12 residues. This chain's CDR3 is CASSRWSYEQYF. Written as DNA, the CDR3 is TGTGCCAGCAGCCGATGGAGCTACGAGCAGTACTTC.

The V call is TRBV6-1, the J call TRBJ2-3; D perhaps matches TRBD1 (5 bases). Trimming pared 1 base from V and 1 base from J, leaving 9 bases between. The CDR3 extends over 15 amino acids. CDR1 and CDR2 from the germline V gene are MNHNS and SASEGT. CDR3 bases: TGTGCCAGCAGTGAAGTGGGCAGGGGCACAGATACGCAGTATTTT. This gives the protein CASSEVGRGTDTQYF.